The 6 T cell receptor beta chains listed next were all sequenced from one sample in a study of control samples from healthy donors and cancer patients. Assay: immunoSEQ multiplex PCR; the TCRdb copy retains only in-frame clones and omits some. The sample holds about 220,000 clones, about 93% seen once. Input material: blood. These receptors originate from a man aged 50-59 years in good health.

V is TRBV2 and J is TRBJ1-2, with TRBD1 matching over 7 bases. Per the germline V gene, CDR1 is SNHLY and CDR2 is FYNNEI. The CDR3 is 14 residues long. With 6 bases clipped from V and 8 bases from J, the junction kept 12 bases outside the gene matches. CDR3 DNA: TGTGCCAGCAGCTTCAACAGGGGACCTTTAGGCTACACCTTC. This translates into CASSFNRGPLGYTF.

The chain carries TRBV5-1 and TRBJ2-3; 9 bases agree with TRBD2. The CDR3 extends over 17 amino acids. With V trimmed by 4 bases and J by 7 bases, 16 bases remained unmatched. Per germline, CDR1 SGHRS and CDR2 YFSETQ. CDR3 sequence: CASSPMRGGGALYTQYF. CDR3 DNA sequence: TGCGCCAGCAGCCCCATGAGGGGCGGGGGGGCCCTATATACGCAGTATTTT.

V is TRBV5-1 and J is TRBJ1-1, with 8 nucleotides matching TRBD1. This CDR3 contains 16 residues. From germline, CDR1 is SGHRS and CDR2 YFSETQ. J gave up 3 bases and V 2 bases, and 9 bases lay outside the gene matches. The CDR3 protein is CASSFPAGGVDTEAFF. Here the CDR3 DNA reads TGCGCCAGCAGCTTCCCTGCAGGGGGCGTAGACACTGAAGCTTTCTTT.

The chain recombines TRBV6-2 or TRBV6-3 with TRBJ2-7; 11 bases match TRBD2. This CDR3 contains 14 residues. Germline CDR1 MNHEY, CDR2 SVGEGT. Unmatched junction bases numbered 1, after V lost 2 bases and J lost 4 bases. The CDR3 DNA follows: TGTGCCAGCAGTTACACTAGCGGGGGTTACGAGCAGTACTTC. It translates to CASSYTSGGYEQYF.

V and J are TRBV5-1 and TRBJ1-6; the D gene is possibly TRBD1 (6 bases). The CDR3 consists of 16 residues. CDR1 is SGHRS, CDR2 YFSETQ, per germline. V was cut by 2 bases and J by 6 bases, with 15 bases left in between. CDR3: CASSLGDTVANSPLHF. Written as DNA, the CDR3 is TGCGCCAGCAGCTTAGGGGACACAGTTGCTAATTCACCCCTCCACTTT.

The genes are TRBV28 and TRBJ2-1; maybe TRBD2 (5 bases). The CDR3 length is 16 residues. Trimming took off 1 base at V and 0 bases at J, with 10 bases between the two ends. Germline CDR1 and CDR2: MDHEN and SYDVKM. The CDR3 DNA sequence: TGTGCCAGCAGTTTATTTCGAGGGCTCTCCTACAATGAGCAGTTCTTC. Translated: CASSLFRGLSYNEQFF.